Listed here is a single T cell receptor beta chain. No antigen is known for it. Other DNA sequences in the same sample also yield this CDR3. These data originate in a study of shared clonotypes between healthy human individuals. As for the study in general: Contributing individuals were a couple of females and three males aged 18 to 49. Per donor, CD8 memory used one plate, CD8 naive used two, CD4 memory used three and CD4 naive used three.

The CDR3 runs 14 residues. The germline CDR1 and CDR2 sequences are MNHEY and SVGAGI. Trimming took off 3 bases at V and 0 bases at J, with 8 bases between the two ends. Source study methods: Filtering differed for immunoSEQ, which gave only junction sequences without quality scores. Clones were sequenced by immunoSEQ multiplex PCR, and TCRdb holds only the in-frame ones, with some missing. The V and J calls and clone size are taken from that table; D and trimming were inferred from the DNA. The sample holds roughly 1 million clones; around four fifths are singletons and the top ten take about 1.5%. The study's findings and limits: Non-shared clonotypes showed lower generation probabilities than clonotypes common to all four donors.

Sequencing used memory CD4+ T cells sorted from blood. Subset given: CD45RA-negative fraction. This receptor was taken from a man in his late teens or twenties in good health. This chain links TRBV6-5 with TRBJ1-2; no clear D. The CDR3 region is CASSYTATNYGYTF. DNA of the CDR3: TGTGCCAGCAGTTATACAGCTACTAACTATGGCTACACCTTC.